This TCR beta chain was sequenced in a study of OX40 agonist ivuxolimab in advanced cancers. About the study: A diagnosis of hepatocellular carcinoma, melanoma, renal cell or head and neck cancer was present in dose-escalation patients. Partial responses were achieved by three patients: one hepatocellular carcinoma, two cutaneous melanoma.

In germline, CDR1 is SGDLS, CDR2 YYNGEE. Between the trimmed V and J ends, which lost 3 bases and 3 bases, there was a span of 6 bases. CDR3 length equals 13 residues. Libraries were prepared by immunoSEQ multiplex PCR; TCRdb keeps only in-frame clonotypes and omits some of them. The sample lists more than 35,000 clones, 84% occurring once. The rearrangement uses TRBV9 and TRBJ2-2; D is perhaps TRBD1 or TRBD2 (5 bases each). Material: CD4+ or CD8+ T cells sorted from blood, obtained in a trial of the OX40 agonist ivuxolimab. The receptor comes from an adult with an advanced solid tumor such as melanoma, head and neck, liver or kidney cancer. CDR3 in DNA: TGTGCCAGCAGCGAGGGACACACCGGGGAGCTGTTTTTT. Translated: CASSEGHTGELFF.